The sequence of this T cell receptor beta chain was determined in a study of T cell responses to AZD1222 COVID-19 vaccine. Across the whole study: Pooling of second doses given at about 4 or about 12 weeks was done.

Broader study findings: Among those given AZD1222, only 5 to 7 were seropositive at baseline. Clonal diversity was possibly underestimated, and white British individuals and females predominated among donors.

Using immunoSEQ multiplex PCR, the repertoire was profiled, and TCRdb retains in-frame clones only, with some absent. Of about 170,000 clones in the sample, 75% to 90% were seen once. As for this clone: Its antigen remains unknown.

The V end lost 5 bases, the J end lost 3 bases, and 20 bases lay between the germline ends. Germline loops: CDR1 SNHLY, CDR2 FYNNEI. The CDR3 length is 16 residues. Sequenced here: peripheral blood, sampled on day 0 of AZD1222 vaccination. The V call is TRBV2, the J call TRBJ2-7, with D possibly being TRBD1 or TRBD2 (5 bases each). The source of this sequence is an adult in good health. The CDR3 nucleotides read TGTGCCAGCAGTTATCTCCAGTCTGGGGGTGGCTACGAGCAGTACTTC. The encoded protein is CASSYLQSGGGYEQYF. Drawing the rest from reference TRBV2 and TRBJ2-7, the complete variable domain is EPEVTQTPSHQVTQMGQEVILRCVPISNHLYFYWYRQILGQKVEFLVSFYNNEISEKSEIFDDQFSVERPDGSNFTLKIRSTKLEDSAMYFCASSYLQSGGGYEQYFGPGTRLTVT.